The text below deals with one TCR beta chain. Its specificity is unknown. TCRdb fed the RT-PCR reads into MiXCR, producing one record per CDR3 protein. The sample has just over 300,000 distinct CDR3 sequences, less than 25% seen once; the top ten hold roughly 10%. This sample stems from a study of response to subunit inactivated influenza vaccine. CDR1 is SGHRS, CDR2 YFSETQ, per germline. With 1 base removed from V and 3 bases from J, the gap between germline ends came to 10 bases. The CDR3 has 14 amino acids. Findings of the study overall: The authors proposed limited new T cell recruitment per seasonal influenza vaccination.

The V gene is TRBV5-1, the J gene TRBJ1-1, with no clear D. Sequencing was performed on PBMCs from blood, taken less than 22 months after vaccination. This TCR came from a man aged 50-75 years who received an inactivated influenza vaccine. CDR3 residues: CASSLLDWDTEAFF. Here the CDR3 DNA reads TGCGCCAGCAGCTTGTTAGATTGGGACACTGAAGCTTTCTTT.